Following are 16 T cell receptor beta chains from one sample sequenced in a study of T cell responses to AZD1222 COVID-19 vaccine. Sequencing was performed with immunoSEQ multiplex PCR; in TCRdb, only in-frame clones are kept and a portion is missing. This repertoire shows more than 100,000 clones, 70% to 90% found once; its top ten account for 6.5% to 9%. The material was peripheral blood, obtained on day 0 of AZD1222 vaccination. Every receptor here comes from an adult in good health.

The chain joins TRBV3-1 (or the pseudogene TRBV3-2) to TRBJ1-5; D gene ambiguous. With 0 bases removed from V and 16 bases from J, the gap between germline ends came to 16 bases. Germline CDR1 is LGHDT and CDR2 is YNNKEL (reference sequence). The CDR3 length is 13 residues. Here the CDR3 DNA reads TGTGCCAGCAGCCAAGATTTTGGTGGCAGGAATCATTTT. It codes for CASSQDFGGRNHF.

The J gene is TRBJ1-2, the V gene TRBV27, with 8 bases lining up with TRBD1. CDR3 length: 13 residues. The ends lost 5 bases at V and 5 bases at J; junction bases unmatched: 4. Germline-derived CDR1 and CDR2 are MNHEY and SMNVEV (reference sequence). The CDR3 protein is CASSRTGRYGYTF. In nucleotides, the CDR3 is TGTGCCAGCAGTCGGACAGGGCGGTATGGCTACACCTTC.

The V call is TRBV14, the J call TRBJ1-1; D unclear. Germline CDR1 SGHDN, CDR2 FVKESK. The V gene lost 0 bases and the J gene lost 2 bases, with 13 bases spanning the gap. The CDR3 length is 16 residues. The DNA of the CDR3 is TGTGCCAGCAGCCAAGAATTCTCGCTACTAAACACTGAAGCTTTCTTT. Protein sequence: CASSQEFSLLNTEAFF.

The chain recombines TRBV5-1 with TRBJ2-3; TRBD1 agrees at 8 bases. The junction had 7 bases not matched to a gene; V was cut back by 0 bases and J by 1 base. The CDR3 is 17 amino acids. Germline CDR1 SGHRS, CDR2 YFSETQ. The CDR3 DNA is TGCGCCAGCAGCTTGGGAACAGGGGGAGGTGGCACAGATACGCAGTATTTT. Translating gives CASSLGTGGGGTDTQYF.

This sequence joins TRBV12-5 and TRBJ2-1, with a weak D call TRBD2 (5 bases). CDR3 size: 13 residues. Trimming removed 6 bases at V and 0 bases at J, with 6 bases between. CDR1 is LGHNT and CDR2 is FRNRAP in the germline V gene. DNA of the CDR3: TGTGCTAGTGGGAGCGGCTCCTACAATGAGCAGTTCTTC. It codes for CASGSGSYNEQFF.

This chain uses TRBV7-9 with TRBJ2-7, with 9 nucleotides matching TRBD2. J lost 2 bases, V lost 5 bases, and 7 bases had no gene match. Germline V gives CDR1 SEHNR, CDR2 FQNEAQ (reference sequence). This CDR3 is 15 amino acids long. CDR3 coding DNA: TGTGCCAGCAGCAGGACTAGCGAGCCACCCTACGAGCAGTACTTC. Protein sequence: CASSRTSEPPYEQYF. Based on the CDR3 plus reference TRBV7-9 and TRBJ2-7, the full variable domain is DTGVSQNPRHKITKRGQNVTFRCDPISEHNRLYWYRQTLGQGPEFLTYFQNEAQLEKSRLLSDRFSAERPKGSFSTLEIQRTEQGDSAMYLCASSRTSEPPYEQYFGPGTRLTVT.

V is TRBV7-2 and J is TRBJ2-7; perhaps TRBD2 as D (6 bases). The CDR3 length is 13 residues. CDR1 is SGHTA and CDR2 is FQGNSA in the germline V gene. The V gene lost 1 base and the J gene lost 12 bases, with 16 bases spanning the gap. The CDR3 spells CASSLGSGVARYF. Here the CDR3 DNA reads TGTGCCAGCAGCTTAGGTAGCGGCGTGGCCAGGTACTTC.

The V call is TRBV11-2, the J call TRBJ1-2; 10 bases align to TRBD1. The germline gives CDR1 SGHAT, CDR2 FQNNGV. Unmatched junction bases numbered 9, after V lost 3 bases and J lost 8 bases. The length of the CDR3 is 15 residues. The CDR3 bases are TGTGCCAGCAGCTTGGCCGGGACAGGGGAATCGGGCTACACCTTC. It encodes CASSLAGTGESGYTF.

V is TRBV7-2 and J is TRBJ1-1, with D perhaps TRBD1 (5 bases). The germline gives CDR1 SGHTA, CDR2 FQGNSA. This CDR3 contains 17 residues. V was trimmed by 7 bases and J by 1 base, leaving 22 bases between them. The chain's CDR3 is CASTGRWGNGRNTEAFF. CDR3 nucleotide sequence: TGTGCCAGCACCGGGCGTTGGGGGAATGGGAGGAACACTGAAGCTTTCTTT.

The chain couples TRBV14 to TRBJ1-1; D ambiguous. The V end was cut by 0 bases, the J end by 0 bases, with 2 bases between. The CDR3 runs 13 residues. Germline-derived CDR1 and CDR2 are SGHDN and FVKESK. This chain's CDR3 is CASSQELNTEAFF. CDR3 nucleotide sequence: TGTGCCAGCAGCCAAGAGCTGAACACTGAAGCTTTCTTT.

The V call is TRBV6-5, the J call TRBJ1-5, with D maybe TRBD1 (5 bases). The CDR3 runs to 14 residues. In germline, CDR1 is MNHEY, CDR2 SVGAGI. V lost 3 bases and J lost 4, with 10 bases in between. CDR3: CASSYGAANQPQHF. CDR3 coding DNA: TGTGCCAGCAGTTATGGGGCCGCTAATCAGCCCCAGCATTTT.

This chain connects TRBV27 to TRBJ1-1, with unresolved D. Trimming shortened V by 4 bases and J by 5 bases, and 11 bases separated the two germline ends. Germline CDR1 reads MNHEY; CDR2 reads SMNVEV (reference sequence). This CDR3 comprises 13 residues. This chain's CDR3 is CASSYTSGTEAFF. The CDR3 region has the DNA TGTGCCAGCAGTTACACATCTGGGACTGAAGCTTTCTTT.

The CDR3 here is CASSPIIGGGYTF. The CDR3 DNA reads TGTGCCAGCAGCCCCATAATCGGGGGGGGCTACACCTTC. The chain uses TRBV11-2 and TRBJ1-2, with D maybe TRBD1 (5 bases). The germline V and J ends were trimmed by 5 bases and 8 bases, with 15 bases remaining between them. The CDR3 runs 13 residues. Germline CDR1 is SGHAT and CDR2 is FQNNGV.

The V call is TRBV30, the J call TRBJ1-4; D uncertain. This CDR3 comprises 12 residues. The V end lost 3 bases, the J end lost 8 bases, and 10 bases lay between the germline ends. Germline V CDR1 and CDR2: GTSNPN, SVGIG (reference sequence). The chain's CDR3 is CAWREVGEKLFF. For the CDR3, the DNA is TGTGCCTGGAGGGAGGTAGGGGAAAAACTGTTTTTT.

The rearrangement links TRBV28 to TRBJ1-6; D is undetermined. This CDR3 contains 12 residues. Trimming removed 6 bases from V and 9 bases from J, with 9 bases in between. Germline assignment: CDR1 MDHEN and CDR2 SYDVKM. CDR3: CASSHEISPLHF. The CDR3 nucleotides read TGTGCCAGCAGCCACGAGATTTCACCCCTCCACTTT. Supplemented by reference TRBV28 and TRBJ1-6, the full variable domain reads DVKVTQSSRYLVKRTGEKVFLECVQDMDHENMFWYRQDPGLGLRLIYFSYDVKMKEKGDIPEGYSVSREKKERFSLILESASTNQTSMYLCASSHEISPLHFGNGTRLTVT.

The chain employs TRBV28 and TRBJ1-5; 7 nucleotides line up with TRBD1. Germline V lookup: CDR1 MDHEN, CDR2 SYDVKM. The CDR3 loop spans 14 amino acids. The junction had 6 bases not matched to a gene; V was cut back by 5 bases and J by 5 bases. The CDR3 DNA follows: TGTGCCAGCAGTCGAGGGGACAGCCATCAGCCCCAGCATTTT. This gives the protein CASSRGDSHQPQHF.